Listed here is a single T cell receptor (beta chain). Its antigen target is currently unknown. No quality values exist for individual bases; no much larger clone is one base distant. Including cysteine and phenylalanine, the CDR3 has 15 amino acids. Only CDR3 DNA remains: 45 bases, in frame from the first base. The germline V gene sets CDR1 to SGHRS and CDR2 to YFSETQ. Trimming at the junction amounts to 0 bases on V and 0 bases on J, and the germline ends lie 7 bases apart. These data are taken from a study of CD8 T cells in ankylosing spondylitis (dated 2017 in TCRdb). As for the study more broadly: The study profiled T cell receptor beta repertoires in healthy donors and ankylosing spondylitis patients to find disease-linked TCR variants. Peripheral blood was sampled, and synovial fluid was also collected from ankylosing spondylitis patients. The whole study cohort included 90 to 120 healthy donors and over 20 ankylosing spondylitis patients. Paper-wide results and their limitations: The disease-linked clones had a CD8+ phenotype and were found at relatively low frequencies in peripheral blood. A TCR beta motif of fewer than 10 highly homologous amino acid variants appeared characteristic of blood from ankylosing spondylitis patients. Significant enrichment of the disease-linked clones was reported in matched synovial fluid samples from ankylosing spondylitis patients. Some motif variants had previously been reported in the synovial fluid and blood of reactive arthritis patients, which suggests shared mechanisms of disease initiation.

The data were produced on an Illumina MiSeq. TCR beta libraries were prepared by quantitative 5'-RACE with molecular barcodes. Per the authors' processing: Disease-linked TCR variants were identified with a new computational method built on a probabilistic model of VDJ rearrangement. In TCRdb, the public reads were trimmed at Q25 with fastp and aligned with MiXCR, with productive beta chains retained. Rows with one shared CDR3 protein collapse into an entry with the most common genes and DNA. The V and J calls were determined by TCRdb, not by the authors. For this sample the table gives about 30,000 distinct CDR3 sequences, of which approximately 15% were detected only once. The top ten hold less than 45% of the sample.

The sequence came from a male donor with ankylosing spondylitis or in good health (not recorded which). In this chain, TRBV5-1 is recombined with TRBJ2-4; the D segment cannot be called with confidence. Sequencing was done on a sample of blood. At the DNA level, the sequence is TGCGCCAGCAGCTTGGGGGGAACAGCCAAAAACATTCAGTACTTC. Its protein is CASSLGGTAKNIQYF.